Described below is a single T cell receptor (beta chain) sequence and its context. Its antigen specificity is not known. There are no base qualities to consult, and no much larger clone falls within one base. The record originates from a study of blood T cells in healthy people across ages (dated by TCRdb to the mid-2010s). Regarding the complete study: In model experiments, roughly one uniquely barcoded TCR beta cDNA molecule per two T cells was captured by template switching. The study measured age-related changes in TCR beta repertoire diversity using deep sequencing normalized with unique cDNA molecular identifiers. The donors were split into four age groups: young (average 16 years), middle-aged (about 40), aged (approximately 60) and long-lived (under 90). To avoid experimental bias, donors of different ages were distributed randomly across sequencing lanes. Two additional independent replicas of 1 million unique cDNA reads from the same blood draw were analyzed for two donors (one aged 18 to 30 and one aged 80 or older). The paper's findings and limits, for the study overall: Because donor CMV infection status was unknown, age-related changes in expanded clonotypes were potentially confounded. Compared with the aged group, the long-lived group had more naive CD4+ T cells, fewer expanded clones and increased TCR diversity, a pattern suggesting age selection. Estimates of total diversity based on one million sequenced T cells were considered lower bounds and underestimates. Observed TCR beta diversity per million T cells fell roughly linearly with age, and a significant reduction was already apparent by age roughly 41. There was a strong correlation between observed TCR beta diversity and the percentage of naive T cells measured by flow cytometry. Conclusive comparison of naive and antigen-experienced compartments was prevented by the profiling of bulk unsorted PBMCs.

The method behind the library was 5' RACE. This sample was sequenced with an Illumina HiSeq 2500. A second PCR of about 6 to 12 cycles was run with a J-beta primer mix and a sample-barcoded 5' primer. A unique molecular identifier was introduced onto each TCR beta cDNA molecule by a template-switch 5' adaptor carrying 12 random nucleotides. Each sample yielded at least 2.5 million CDR3-containing paired-end reads. First-strand cDNA was synthesized from all RNA with the Mint cDNA synthesis kit, primed by a TRBC-specific oligonucleotide. Following uracil-DNA glycosylase treatment, a first 18-cycle PCR with universal primers M1SS and BC2_uni_R was performed on all cDNA. As for how the authors treated the data: Each sample was normalized by randomly selecting 1 million high-quality reads, each carrying a distinct molecular identifier. Reads sharing molecular identifiers were discarded rather than binned into consensus sequences. MiTCR, with a Q25 quality threshold and the strictest error-elimination algorithm, was used for CDR3 identification, clonotype clustering and error correction. A nonparametric unseen species model with Euler transformation was used to estimate lower-bound total TCR beta diversity. TCRdb handled the public reads itself, with Q25 trimming in fastp and clone calling in MiXCR, and kept productive beta chains. CDR3 protein sequences are deduplicated, and each keeps its most common genes and DNA. Clone size and V and J calls follow TCRdb, not the original study. Counted in this sample were fewer than 2,000,000 distinct CDR3 sequences; almost 35% of them appeared once. Around 11% of the sample belongs to the ten largest clones.

The donors were under 40 Caucasian individuals from Russia, aged 6 to 90 years, who were systemically healthy. Each donor gave 8 to 10 milliliters of peripheral blood, drawn into EDTA-treated Vacutainer tubes. Ficoll-Paque density-gradient centrifugation was used to isolate PBMCs, with at least 6 million obtained per sample. Total RNA was extracted from PBMCs with Trizol reagent, with at least 5.5 micrograms obtained per sample. The percentages of naive CD45RAhigh/CD27high T cells were determined by flow cytometry on a PBMC aliquot from every donor. Germline trimming: 3 bases from V, 4 bases from J; junction bases outside gene matches: 6. The germline V gene sets CDR1 to SGHRS and CDR2 to YFSETQ. From its cysteine to its phenylalanine, the CDR3 spans 16 amino acids. CDR3 DNA only is kept here, 48 bases in frame from base 1.

Recombination connected TRBV5-1 to TRBJ2-1; TRBD2 matches 11 bases in the middle. Sequencing input: blood. The receptor was isolated from a woman younger than 45 in good health. In nucleotide form, the sequence is TGCGCCAGCAGCTGGGGGAGACTAGCGGGGTACAATGAGCAGTTCTTC. It is translated as CASSWGRLAGYNEQFF.